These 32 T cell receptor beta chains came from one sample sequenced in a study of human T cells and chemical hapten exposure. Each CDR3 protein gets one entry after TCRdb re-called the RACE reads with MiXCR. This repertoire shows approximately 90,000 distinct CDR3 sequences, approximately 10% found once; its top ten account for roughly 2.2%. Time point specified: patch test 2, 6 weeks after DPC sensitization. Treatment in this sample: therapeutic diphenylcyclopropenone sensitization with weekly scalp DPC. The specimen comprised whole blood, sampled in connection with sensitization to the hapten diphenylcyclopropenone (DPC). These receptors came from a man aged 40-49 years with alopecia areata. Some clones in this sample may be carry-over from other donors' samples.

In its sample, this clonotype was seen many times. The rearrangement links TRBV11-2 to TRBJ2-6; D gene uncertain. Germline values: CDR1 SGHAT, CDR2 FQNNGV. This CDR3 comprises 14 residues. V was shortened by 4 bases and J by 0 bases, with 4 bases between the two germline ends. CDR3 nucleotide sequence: TGTGCCAGCAGCTCCAGCTCTGGGGCCAACGTCCTGACTTTC. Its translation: CASSSSSGANVLTF.

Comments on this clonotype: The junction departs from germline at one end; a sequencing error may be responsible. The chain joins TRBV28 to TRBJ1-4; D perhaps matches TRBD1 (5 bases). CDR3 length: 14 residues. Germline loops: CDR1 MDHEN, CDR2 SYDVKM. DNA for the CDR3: TGTGCCAGCAGCTCCACGTCCGGAGGGGAAAAGCTGTTTTTT. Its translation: CASSSTSGGEKLFF.

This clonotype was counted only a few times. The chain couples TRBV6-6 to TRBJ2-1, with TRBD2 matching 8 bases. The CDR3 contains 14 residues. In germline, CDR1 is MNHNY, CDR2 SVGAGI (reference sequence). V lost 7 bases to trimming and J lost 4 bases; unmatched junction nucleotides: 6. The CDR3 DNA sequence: TGTGCCAGCATACCAGCGGGAGATTACAATGAGCAGTTCTTC. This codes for CASIPAGDYNEQFF.

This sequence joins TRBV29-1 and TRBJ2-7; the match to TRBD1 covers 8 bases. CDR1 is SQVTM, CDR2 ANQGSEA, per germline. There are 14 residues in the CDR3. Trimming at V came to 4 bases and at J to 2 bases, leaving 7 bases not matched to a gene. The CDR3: CSVVWNRGTYEQYF. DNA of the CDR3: TGCAGCGTTGTCTGGAACAGGGGGACCTACGAGCAGTACTTC.

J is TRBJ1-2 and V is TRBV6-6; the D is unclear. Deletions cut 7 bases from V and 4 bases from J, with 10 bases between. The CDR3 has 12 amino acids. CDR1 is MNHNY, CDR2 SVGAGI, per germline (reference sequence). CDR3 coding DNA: TGTGCCAGCACCCCCGGACCCTATGGCTACACCTTC. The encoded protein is CASTPGPYGYTF.

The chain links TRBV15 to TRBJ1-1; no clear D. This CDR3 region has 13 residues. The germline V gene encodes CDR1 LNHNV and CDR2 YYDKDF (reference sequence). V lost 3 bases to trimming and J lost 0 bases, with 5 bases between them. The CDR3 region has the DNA TGTGCCACCAGCAGCGGACTGAACACTGAAGCTTTCTTT. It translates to CATSSGLNTEAFF.

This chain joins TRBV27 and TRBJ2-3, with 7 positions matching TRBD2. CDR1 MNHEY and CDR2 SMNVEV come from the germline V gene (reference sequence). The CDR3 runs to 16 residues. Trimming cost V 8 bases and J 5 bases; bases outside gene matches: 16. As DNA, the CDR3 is TGTGCCAGCTCCCCCTCCGGGGGGAGAGCCGGAGATACGCAGTATTTT. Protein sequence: CASSPSGGRAGDTQYF.

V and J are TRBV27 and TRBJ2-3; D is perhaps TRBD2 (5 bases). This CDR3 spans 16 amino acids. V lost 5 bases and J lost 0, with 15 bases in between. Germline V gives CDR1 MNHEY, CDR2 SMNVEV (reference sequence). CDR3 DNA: TGTGCCAGCAGTCCTATCGGGGTCCGCAGCACAGATACGCAGTATTTT. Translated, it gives CASSPIGVRSTDTQYF.

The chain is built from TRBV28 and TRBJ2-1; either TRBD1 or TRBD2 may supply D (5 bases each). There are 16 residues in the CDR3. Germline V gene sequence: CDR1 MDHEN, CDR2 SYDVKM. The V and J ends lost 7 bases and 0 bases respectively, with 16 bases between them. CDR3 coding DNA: TGTGCCAGCAAAGGGGACGCCCCGAGCTCCTACAATGAGCAGTTCTTC. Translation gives CASKGDAPSSYNEQFF.

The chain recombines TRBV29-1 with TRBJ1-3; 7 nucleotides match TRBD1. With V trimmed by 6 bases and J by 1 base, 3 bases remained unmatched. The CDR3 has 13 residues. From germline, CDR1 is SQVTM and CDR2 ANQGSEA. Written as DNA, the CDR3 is TGCAGCGTCGAGGACAGGTCTGGAAACACCATATATTTT. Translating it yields CSVEDRSGNTIYF.

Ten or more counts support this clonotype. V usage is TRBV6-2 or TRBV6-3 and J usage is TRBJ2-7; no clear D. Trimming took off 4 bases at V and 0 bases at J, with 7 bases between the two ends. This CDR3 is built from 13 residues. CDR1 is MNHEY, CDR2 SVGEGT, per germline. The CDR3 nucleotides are TGTGCCAGCAGTTCGCCGGGCTCCTACGAGCAGTACGTC. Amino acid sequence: CASSSPGSYEQYV.

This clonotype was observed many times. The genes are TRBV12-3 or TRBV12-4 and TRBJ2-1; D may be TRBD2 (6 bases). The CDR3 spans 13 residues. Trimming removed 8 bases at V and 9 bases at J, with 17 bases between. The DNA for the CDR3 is TGTGCCAGCTCCCTGGGGGGTCATGCTGAGCAGTTCTTC. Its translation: CASSLGGHAEQFF.

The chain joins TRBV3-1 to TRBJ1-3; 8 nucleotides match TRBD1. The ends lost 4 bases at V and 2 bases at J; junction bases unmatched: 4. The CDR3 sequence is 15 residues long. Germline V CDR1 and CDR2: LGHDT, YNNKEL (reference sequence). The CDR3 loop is CASSLWTGTGNTIYF. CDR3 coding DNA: TGTGCCAGCAGCCTATGGACAGGGACTGGAAACACCATATATTTT.

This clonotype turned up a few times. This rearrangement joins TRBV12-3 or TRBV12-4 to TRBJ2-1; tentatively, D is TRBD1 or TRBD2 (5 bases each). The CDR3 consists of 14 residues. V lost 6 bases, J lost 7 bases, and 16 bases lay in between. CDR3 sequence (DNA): TGTGCCAGCAGCCGAAACGGGGCTATGAATGAGCAGTTCTTC. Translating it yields CASSRNGAMNEQFF.

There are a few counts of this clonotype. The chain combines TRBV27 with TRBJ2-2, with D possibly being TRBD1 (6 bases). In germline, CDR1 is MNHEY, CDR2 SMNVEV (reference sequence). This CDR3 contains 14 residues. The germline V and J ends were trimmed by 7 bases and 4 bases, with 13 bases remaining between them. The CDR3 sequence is CASNTGTRTGELFF. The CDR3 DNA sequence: TGTGCCAGCAATACCGGGACACGCACCGGGGAGCTGTTTTTT.

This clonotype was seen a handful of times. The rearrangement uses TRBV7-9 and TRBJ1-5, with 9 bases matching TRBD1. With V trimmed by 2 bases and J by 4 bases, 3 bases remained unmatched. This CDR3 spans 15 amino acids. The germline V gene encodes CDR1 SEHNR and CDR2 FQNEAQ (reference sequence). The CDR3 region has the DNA TGTGCCAGCAGCTTAACGACAGGGGGAAATCAGCCCCAGCATTTT. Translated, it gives CASSLTTGGNQPQHF. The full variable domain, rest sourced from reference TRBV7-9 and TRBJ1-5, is DTGVSQNPRHKITKRGQNVTFRCDPISEHNRLYWYRQTLGQGPEFLTYFQNEAQLEKSRLLSDRFSAERPKGSFSTLEIQRTEQGDSAMYLCASSLTTGGNQPQHFGDGTRLSIL.

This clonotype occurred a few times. The CDR3 DNA sequence: TGTGCCAGCAGCCAATTGGGCCGGGGCACTGAAGCTTTCTTT. It specifies CASSQLGRGTEAFF. This chain connects TRBV16 to TRBJ1-1; D ambiguous. V dropped 1 base and J dropped 4 bases, with 10 bases sitting between them. The CDR3 extends over 14 amino acids. CDR1 and CDR2 from the germline V gene are KGHSY and FQNENV.

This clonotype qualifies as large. CDR3 DNA sequence: TGCAGTGCTAGAGCTCCGACAGGGGACACTGAAGCTTTCTTT. Translating it yields CSARAPTGDTEAFF. The chain uses TRBV20-1 and TRBJ1-1, with 8 bases matching TRBD1. The CDR3 has 14 residues. V was clipped by 1 base and J by 3 bases; unmatched bases: 4. From germline, CDR1 is DFQATT and CDR2 SNEGSKA (reference sequence).

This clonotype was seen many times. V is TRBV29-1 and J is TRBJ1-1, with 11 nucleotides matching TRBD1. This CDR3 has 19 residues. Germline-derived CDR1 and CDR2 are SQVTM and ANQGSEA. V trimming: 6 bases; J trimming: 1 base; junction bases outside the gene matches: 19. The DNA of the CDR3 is TGCAGCGTGGACCGGGACAGGGGGTCCTTTTCCAAACAGAACACTGAAGCTTTCTTT. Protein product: CSVDRDRGSFSKQNTEAFF.

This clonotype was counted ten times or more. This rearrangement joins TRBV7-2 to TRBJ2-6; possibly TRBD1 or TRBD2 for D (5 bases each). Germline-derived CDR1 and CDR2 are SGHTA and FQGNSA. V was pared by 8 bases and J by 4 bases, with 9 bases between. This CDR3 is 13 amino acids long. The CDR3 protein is CASRGVGANVLTF. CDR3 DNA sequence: TGTGCCAGCCGAGGGGTAGGGGCCAACGTCCTGACTTTC.

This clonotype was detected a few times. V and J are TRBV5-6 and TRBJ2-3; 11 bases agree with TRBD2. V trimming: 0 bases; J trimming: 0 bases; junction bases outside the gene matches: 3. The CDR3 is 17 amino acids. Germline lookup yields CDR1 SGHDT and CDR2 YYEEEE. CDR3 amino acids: CASSLEGLAVSTDTQYF. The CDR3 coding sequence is TGTGCCAGCAGCTTGGAGGGACTAGCGGTTAGCACAGATACGCAGTATTTT. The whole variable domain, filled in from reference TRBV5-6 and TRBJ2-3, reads DAGVTQSPTHLIKTRGQQVTLRCSPKSGHDTVSWYQQALGQGPQFIFQYYEEEERQRGNFPDRFSGHQFPNYSSELNVNALLLGDSALYLCASSLEGLAVSTDTQYFGPGTRLTVL.

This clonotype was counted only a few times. For the CDR3, the DNA is TGCAGTGCTAGAGATCTGGCAGATACGCAGTATTTT. This gives the protein CSARDLADTQYF. The chain combines TRBV20-1 with TRBJ2-3; D not certain. CDR1 and CDR2 from the germline V gene are DFQATT and SNEGSKA (reference sequence). V lost 0 bases and J lost 4, with 5 bases in between. The CDR3 length is 12 residues.

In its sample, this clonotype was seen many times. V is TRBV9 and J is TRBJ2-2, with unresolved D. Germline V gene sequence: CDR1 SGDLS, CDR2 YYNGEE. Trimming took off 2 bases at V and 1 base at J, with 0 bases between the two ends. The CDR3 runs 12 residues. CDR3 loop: CASSVNTGELFF. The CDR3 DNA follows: TGTGCCAGCAGCGTGAACACCGGGGAGCTGTTTTTT.

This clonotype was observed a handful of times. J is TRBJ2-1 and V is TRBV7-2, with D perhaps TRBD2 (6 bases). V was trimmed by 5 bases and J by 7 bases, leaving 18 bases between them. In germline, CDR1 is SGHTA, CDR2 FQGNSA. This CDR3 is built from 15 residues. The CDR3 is CASSPSGSSRNEQFF. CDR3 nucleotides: TGTGCCAGCAGCCCCAGCGGGTCCTCCCGGAATGAGCAGTTCTTC.

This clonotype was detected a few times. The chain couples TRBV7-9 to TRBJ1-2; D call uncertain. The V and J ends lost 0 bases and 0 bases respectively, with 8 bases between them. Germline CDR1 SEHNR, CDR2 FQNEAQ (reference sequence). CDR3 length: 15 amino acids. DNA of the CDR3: TGTGCCAGCAGCTTAGCCCAGAATCCTAACTATGGCTACACCTTC. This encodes CASSLAQNPNYGYTF.

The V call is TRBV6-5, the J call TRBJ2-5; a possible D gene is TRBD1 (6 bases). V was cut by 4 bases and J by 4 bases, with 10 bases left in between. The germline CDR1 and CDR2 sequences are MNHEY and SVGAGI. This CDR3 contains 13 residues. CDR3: CASSSVRGETQYF. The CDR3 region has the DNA TGTGCCAGCAGTTCCGTCAGGGGAGAGACCCAGTACTTC.

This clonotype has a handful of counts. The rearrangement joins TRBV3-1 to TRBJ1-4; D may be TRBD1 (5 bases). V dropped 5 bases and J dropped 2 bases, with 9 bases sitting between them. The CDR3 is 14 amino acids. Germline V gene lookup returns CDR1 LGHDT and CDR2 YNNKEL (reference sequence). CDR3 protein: CASSEGVTNEKLFF. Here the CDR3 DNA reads TGTGCCAGCAGCGAAGGGGTTACTAATGAAAAACTGTTTTTT.

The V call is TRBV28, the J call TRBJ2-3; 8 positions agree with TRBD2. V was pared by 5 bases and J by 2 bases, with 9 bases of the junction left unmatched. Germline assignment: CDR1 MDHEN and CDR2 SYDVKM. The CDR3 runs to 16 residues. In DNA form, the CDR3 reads TGTGCCAGCAGTCCCATAGCGGGGACCTACACAGATACGCAGTATTTT. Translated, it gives CASSPIAGTYTDTQYF.

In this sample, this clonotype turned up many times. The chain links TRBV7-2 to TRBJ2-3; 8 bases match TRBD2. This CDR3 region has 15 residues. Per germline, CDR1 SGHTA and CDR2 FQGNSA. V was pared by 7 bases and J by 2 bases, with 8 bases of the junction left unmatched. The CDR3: CASTPGGSLTDTQYF. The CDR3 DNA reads TGTGCCAGCACCCCGGGGGGGTCGCTCACAGATACGCAGTATTTT.

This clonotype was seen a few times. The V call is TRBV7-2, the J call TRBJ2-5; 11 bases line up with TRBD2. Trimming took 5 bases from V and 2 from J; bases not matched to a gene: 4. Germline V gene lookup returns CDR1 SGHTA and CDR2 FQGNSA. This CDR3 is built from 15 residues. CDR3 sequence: CASSPTSGAQETQYF. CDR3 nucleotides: TGTGCCAGCAGCCCGACTAGCGGGGCTCAAGAGACCCAGTACTTC.

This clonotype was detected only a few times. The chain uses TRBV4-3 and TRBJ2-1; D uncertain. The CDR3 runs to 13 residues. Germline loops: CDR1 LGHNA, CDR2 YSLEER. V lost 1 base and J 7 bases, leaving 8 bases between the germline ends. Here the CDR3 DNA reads TGCGCCAGCAGCCAAGGTCTGAGAAATGAGCAGTTCTTC. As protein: CASSQGLRNEQFF.

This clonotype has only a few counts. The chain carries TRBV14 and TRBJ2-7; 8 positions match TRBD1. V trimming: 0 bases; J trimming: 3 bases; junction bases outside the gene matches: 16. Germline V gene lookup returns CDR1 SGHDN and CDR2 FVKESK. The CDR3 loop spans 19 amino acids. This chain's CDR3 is CASSQDLWQGALLFYEQYF. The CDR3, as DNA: TGTGCCAGCAGCCAAGATTTGTGGCAGGGGGCTCTCCTTTTCTACGAGCAGTACTTC. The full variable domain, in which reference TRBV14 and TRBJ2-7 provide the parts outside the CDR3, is EAGVTQFPSHSVIEKGQTVTLRCDPISGHDNLYWYRRVMGKEIKFLLHFVKESKQDESGMPNNRFLAERTGGTYSTLKVQPAELEDSGVYFCASSQDLWQGALLFYEQYFGPGTRLTVT.